This entry lists 16 T cell receptor beta chains sequenced from one sample in a study of STAT5B mutations in CD4+ large granular lymphocyte leukemia. Produced via immunoSEQ multiplex PCR; TCRdb's table is partial and in-frame only. The data show tens of thousands of clones, roughly 65% seen once. Material: CD4+ T cells from blood buffy coats. Receptors were obtained from a human donor in good health.

This clone was detected only once. This chain uses TRBV7-9 with TRBJ2-5; 7 bases align to TRBD1. Germline V gene lookup returns CDR1 SEHNR and CDR2 FQNEAQ (reference sequence). The V gene end was trimmed by 5 bases and the J gene end by 7 bases; junction bases not matched to a gene: 13. The CDR3 is 15 residues long. CDR3 region: CASSAYRGQLTTQYF. As DNA, the CDR3 is TGTGCCAGCAGCGCCTACAGGGGACAACTCACGACCCAGTACTTC.

The V call is TRBV7-9, the J call TRBJ2-7; TRBD1 is a possible D gene (7 bases). The CDR3 spans 15 residues. Per the germline V gene, CDR1 is SEHNR and CDR2 is FQNEAQ (reference sequence). V was shortened by 0 bases and J by 3 bases, with 12 bases between the two germline ends. The CDR3 nucleotides are TGTGCCAGCAGCTTAGCGCGGGGACAGCGCTACGAGCAGTACTTC. Protein: CASSLARGQRYEQYF. Filled out from reference TRBV7-9 and TRBJ2-7, the complete variable domain reads DTGVSQNPRHKITKRGQNVTFRCDPISEHNRLYWYRQTLGQGPEFLTYFQNEAQLEKSRLLSDRFSAERPKGSFSTLEIQRTEQGDSAMYLCASSLARGQRYEQYFGPGTRLTVT.

V and J are TRBV2 and TRBJ1-5; D gene ambiguous. The CDR3 extends over 12 amino acids. The V gene lost 4 bases and the J gene lost 7 bases, with 8 bases spanning the gap. The V gene's germline CDR1 is SNHLY and CDR2 FYNNEI. The CDR3 region is CASSGDGQPQHF. DNA of the CDR3: TGTGCCAGCAGTGGAGACGGCCAGCCCCAGCATTTT.

The chain recombines TRBV19 with TRBJ1-5; no clear D gene. Per the germline V gene, CDR1 is LNHDA and CDR2 is SQIVND (reference sequence). There are 15 residues in the CDR3. The V end was cut by 3 bases, the J end by 0 bases, with 9 bases between. CDR3: CASSMQLYSNQPQHF. The CDR3 region has the DNA TGTGCCAGTAGTATGCAGCTGTATAGCAATCAGCCCCAGCATTTT.

The chain has TRBV5-1 and TRBJ1-2; D is ambiguous. This CDR3 spans 15 amino acids. Germline values: CDR1 SGHRS, CDR2 YFSETQ. V gave up 0 bases and J gave up 0 bases, with 9 bases separating them. CDR3 sequence reads: CASSLDSGANYGYTF. The CDR3, as DNA: TGCGCCAGCAGCTTGGACAGCGGAGCTAACTATGGCTACACCTTC.

V and J are TRBV5-1 and TRBJ1-4; TRBD1 might be the D (6 bases). V gave up 0 bases and J gave up 8 bases, with 8 bases separating them. This CDR3 has 13 amino acids. Germline V gene data show CDR1 as SGHRS and CDR2 as YFSETQ. CDR3: CASSLGDTEKLFF. The DNA for the CDR3 is TGCGCCAGCAGCTTGGGGGACACAGAAAAACTGTTTTTT.

V gene TRBV6-1 combines with J gene TRBJ1-1; D gene uncertain. This CDR3 region has 14 residues. Per the germline V gene, CDR1 is MNHNS and CDR2 is SASEGT. Trimming took off 6 bases at V and 6 bases at J, with 17 bases between the two ends. As DNA, the CDR3 is TGTGCCAGCAGCGAAAATGGGGTAGATGCTGAAGCTTTCTTT. Residues: CASSENGVDAEAFF.

This clone was recorded only once. This chain connects TRBV5-1 to TRBJ2-7; the match to TRBD1 covers 9 bases. V shed 4 bases, J shed 7 bases, and the junction held 12 bases outside the gene matches. The CDR3 extends over 15 amino acids. From germline, CDR1 is SGHRS and CDR2 YFSETQ. The CDR3 reads CASSPWGQGNWEQYF. The DNA of the CDR3 is TGCGCCAGCAGCCCCTGGGGACAGGGAAATTGGGAGCAGTACTTC. The full variable domain, rest sourced from reference TRBV5-1 and TRBJ2-7, is KAGVTQTPRYLIKTRGQQVTLSCSPISGHRSVSWYQQTPGQGLQFLFEYFSETQRNKGNFPGRFSGRQFSNSRSEMNVSTLELGDSALYLCASSPWGQGNWEQYFGPGTRLTVT.

The chain is built from TRBV11-3 and TRBJ2-7, with D possibly being TRBD2 (5 bases). CDR3 length equals 13 residues. The V end was cut by 5 bases, the J end by 2 bases, with 10 bases between. Germline CDR1 SGHNT, CDR2 YENEEA. The CDR3 nucleotides are TGTGCCAGCAGCCACGGGGTTGCCTACGAGCAGTACTTC. Translated: CASSHGVAYEQYF.

The chain employs TRBV7-2 and TRBJ1-1, with D perhaps matching TRBD1 (5 bases). The germline gives CDR1 SGHTA, CDR2 FQGNSA. This CDR3 contains 12 residues. The V end was cut by 8 bases, the J end by 6 bases, with 13 bases between. CDR3 sequence reads: CASGGRGPEAFF. CDR3 in DNA: TGTGCCAGCGGGGGTAGGGGACCTGAAGCTTTCTTT.

This clone was detected a few times. The chain uses TRBV10-3 and TRBJ2-1, with D perhaps matching TRBD1 (7 bases). In germline, CDR1 is ENHRY, CDR2 SYGVKD. Trimming stripped 5 bases from V and 6 bases from J, with 17 bases between. This CDR3 is 15 amino acids long. The DNA of the CDR3 is TGTGCCATCAGTCGCGGGACAGACGCGTTCAATGAGCAGTTCTTC. Amino acids: CAISRGTDAFNEQFF.

V is TRBV10-3 and J is TRBJ2-1, with 9 bases that match TRBD1. This CDR3 is built from 13 residues. The germline V gene encodes CDR1 ENHRY and CDR2 SYGVKD. Trimming took 2 bases from V and 7 from J; bases not matched to a gene: 0. The DNA for the CDR3 is TGTGCCATCAGTGAGGGGACAGGGAATGAGCAGTTCTTC. Amino acids: CAISEGTGNEQFF.

The chain uses TRBV19 and TRBJ1-5, with 8 positions matching TRBD1. V was pared by 7 bases and J by 6 bases, with 8 bases of the junction left unmatched. The germline CDR1 and CDR2 sequences are LNHDA and SQIVND (reference sequence). This CDR3 comprises 14 residues. The CDR3 DNA reads as TGTGCCAGTAACACCGGACAGGGCGGTCAGCCCCAGCATTTT. The encoded protein is CASNTGQGGQPQHF.

The V gene is TRBV19, the J gene TRBJ1-6; 7 bases align to TRBD1. Germline V gene lookup returns CDR1 LNHDA and CDR2 SQIVND (reference sequence). CDR3 length equals 14 residues. V was pared by 5 bases and J by 6 bases, with 4 bases of the junction left unmatched. CDR3 region: CASSPPGGNSPLHF. For the CDR3, the DNA is TGTGCCAGTAGTCCTCCAGGGGGTAATTCACCCCTCCACTTT.

The chain employs TRBV25-1 and TRBJ2-2; D perhaps matches TRBD2 (7 bases). V lost 1 base and J lost 4, with 13 bases in between. The CDR3 runs 16 residues. CDR1 and CDR2 from the germline V gene are MGHDK and SYGVNS. CDR3 coding DNA: TGTGCCAGCAGTGAATTTCGGGGGGCGGTCACCGGGGAGCTGTTTTTT. Protein sequence: CASSEFRGAVTGELFF.

This clone turned up a few times. The chain uses TRBV11-2 and TRBJ2-7, with a possible D match to TRBD2 (5 bases). From germline, CDR1 is SGHAT and CDR2 FQNNGV. V lost 6 bases to trimming and J lost 7 bases, with 16 bases between them. CDR3 length equals 13 residues. The CDR3 loop reads CASRPGGGWEQYF. In DNA form, the CDR3 reads TGTGCCAGCAGACCCGGCGGAGGTTGGGAGCAGTACTTC.